The TCR beta chain described here comes from a study of blood T cell repertoires in COVID-19. In the study overall: Material from acute and convalescent COVID-19 was sourced from the United States, Italy and Spain. T cells, B-cell-depleted T cells, or PBMCs supplied cDNA or gDNA.

Authors' methods: It was from reference gene primer amplification that nucleated cell counts were estimated. Repertoires were generated with immunoSEQ multiplex PCR, while TCRdb's copy carries only in-frame clones and drops some. That table furnishes V, J and clone size, whereas the DNA furnished D and trimming. The sample has more than 65,000 clones, more than 70% seen once; the top ten hold 5% to 7.5%. Germline CDR1 and CDR2: MNHEY and SVGEGT. CDR3 length equals 14 residues. V lost 2 bases and J lost 0, with 8 bases in between. The source is an older woman with acute or convalescent COVID-19. Sequencing was performed on peripheral blood. The chain links TRBV6-2 or TRBV6-3 to TRBJ2-7, with a tentative D call TRBD1 (6 bases). As DNA, the CDR3 is TGTGCCAGCAGTTACGGGACAAACTCCTACGAGCAGTACTTC. Translated, it gives CASSYGTNSYEQYF.